This T cell receptor (beta chain) was found in a study of T cell responses to AZD1222 COVID-19 vaccine. Study-wide results and limits: Targeting of unmutated variant regions was reportedly seen in nearly half of spike-specific TCRs. Only a handful of AZD1222 recipients, six or seven in all, had baseline seropositivity.

Notes on this clone: Antigen unknown.

Profiled with immunoSEQ multiplex PCR; TCRdb holds only in-frame clones, not every one. The sample has 110,000 to 150,000 clones; more than 75% are singletons. The receptor was derived from an adult who received the AZD1222 COVID-19 vaccine. The starting material was peripheral blood, obtained 28 days after the second AZD1222 dose.

CDR3 sequence reads: CASSKVGGVHEQYF. The DNA of the CDR3 is TGTGCCAGCAGTAAGGTGGGAGGGGTGCACGAGCAGTACTTC. V usage is TRBV6-5 and J usage is TRBJ2-7; 7 nucleotides align to TRBD2. The V and J ends lost 5 bases and 5 bases, in that order; junction bases with no gene match: 9. Germline V lookup: CDR1 MNHEY, CDR2 SVGAGI. This CDR3 has 14 amino acids.